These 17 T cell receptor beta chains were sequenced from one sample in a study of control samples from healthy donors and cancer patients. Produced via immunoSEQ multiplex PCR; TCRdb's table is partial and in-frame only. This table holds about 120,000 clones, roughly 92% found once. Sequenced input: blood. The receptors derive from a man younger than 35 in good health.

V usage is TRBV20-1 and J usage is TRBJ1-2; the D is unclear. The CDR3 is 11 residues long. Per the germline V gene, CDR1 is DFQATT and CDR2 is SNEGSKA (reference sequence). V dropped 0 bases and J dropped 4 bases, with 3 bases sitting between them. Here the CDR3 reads CSARESYGYTF. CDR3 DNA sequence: TGCAGTGCTAGAGAAAGCTATGGCTACACCTTC.

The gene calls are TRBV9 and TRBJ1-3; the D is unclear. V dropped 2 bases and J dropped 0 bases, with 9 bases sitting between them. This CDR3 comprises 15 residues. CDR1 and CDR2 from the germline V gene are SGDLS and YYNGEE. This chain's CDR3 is CASSVQESSGNTIYF. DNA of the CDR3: TGTGCCAGCAGCGTCCAGGAGAGCTCTGGAAACACCATATATTTT.

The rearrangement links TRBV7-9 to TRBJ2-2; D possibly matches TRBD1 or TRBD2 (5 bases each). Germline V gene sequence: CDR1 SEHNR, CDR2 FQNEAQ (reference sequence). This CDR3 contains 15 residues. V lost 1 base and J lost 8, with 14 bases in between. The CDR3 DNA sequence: TGTGCCAGCAGCTTAGGGGACCTCCAGGGAGGGGAGCTGTTTTTT. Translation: CASSLGDLQGGELFF.

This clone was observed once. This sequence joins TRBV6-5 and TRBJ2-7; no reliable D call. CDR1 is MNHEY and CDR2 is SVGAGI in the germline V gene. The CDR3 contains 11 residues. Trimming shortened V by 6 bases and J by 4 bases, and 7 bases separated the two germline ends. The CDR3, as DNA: TGTGCCAGCAGCTCCCAATACGAGCAGTACTTC. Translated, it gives CASSSQYEQYF.

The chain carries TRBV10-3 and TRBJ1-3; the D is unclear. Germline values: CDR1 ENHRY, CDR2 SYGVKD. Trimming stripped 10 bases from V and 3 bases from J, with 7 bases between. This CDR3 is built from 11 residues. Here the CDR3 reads CATRYGNTIYF. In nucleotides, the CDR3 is TGTGCCACGAGATATGGAAACACCATATATTTT.

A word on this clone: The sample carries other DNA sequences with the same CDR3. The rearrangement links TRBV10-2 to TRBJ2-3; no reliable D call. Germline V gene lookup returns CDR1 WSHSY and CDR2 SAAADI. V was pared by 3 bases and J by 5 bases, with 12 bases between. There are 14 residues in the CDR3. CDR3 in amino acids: CASSDGPLGDTQYF. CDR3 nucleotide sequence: TGCGCCAGCAGTGACGGGCCACTGGGAGATACGCAGTATTTT.

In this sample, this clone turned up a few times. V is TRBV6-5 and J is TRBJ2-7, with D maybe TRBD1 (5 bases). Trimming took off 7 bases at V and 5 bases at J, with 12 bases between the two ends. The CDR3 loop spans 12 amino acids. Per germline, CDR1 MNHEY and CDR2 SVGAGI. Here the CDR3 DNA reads TGTGCCAGCAAGGGGCATAACCACGAGCAGTACTTC. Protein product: CASKGHNHEQYF.

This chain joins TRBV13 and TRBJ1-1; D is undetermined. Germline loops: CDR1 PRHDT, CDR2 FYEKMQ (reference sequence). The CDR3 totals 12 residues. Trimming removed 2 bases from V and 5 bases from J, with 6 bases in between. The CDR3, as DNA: TGTGCCAGCAGCTTATTGGGGACTGAAGCTTTCTTT. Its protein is CASSLLGTEAFF.

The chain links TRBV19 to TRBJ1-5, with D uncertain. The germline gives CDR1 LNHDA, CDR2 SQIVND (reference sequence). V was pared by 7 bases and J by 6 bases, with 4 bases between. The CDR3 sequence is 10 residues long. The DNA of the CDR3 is TGTGCCAGTAACACTCAGCCCCAGCATTTT. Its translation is CASNTQPQHF. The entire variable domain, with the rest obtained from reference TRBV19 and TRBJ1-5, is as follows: DGGITQSPKYLFRKEGQNVTLSCEQNLNHDAMYWYRQDPGQGLRLIYYSQIVNDFQKGDIAEGYSVSREKKESFPLTVTSAQKNPTAFYLCASNTQPQHFGDGTRLSIL.

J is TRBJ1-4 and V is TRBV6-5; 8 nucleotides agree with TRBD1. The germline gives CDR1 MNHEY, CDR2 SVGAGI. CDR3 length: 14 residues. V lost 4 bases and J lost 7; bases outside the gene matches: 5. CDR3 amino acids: CASSWTGFGEKLFF. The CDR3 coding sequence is TGTGCCAGCAGTTGGACAGGGTTTGGTGAAAAACTGTTTTTT.

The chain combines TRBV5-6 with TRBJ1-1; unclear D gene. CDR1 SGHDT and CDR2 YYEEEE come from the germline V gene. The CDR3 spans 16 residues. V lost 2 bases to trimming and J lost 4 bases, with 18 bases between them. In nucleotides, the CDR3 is TGTGCCAGCAGCTTAGGGCCTCTTGCCCCGGGCACTGAAGCTTTCTTT. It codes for CASSLGPLAPGTEAFF.

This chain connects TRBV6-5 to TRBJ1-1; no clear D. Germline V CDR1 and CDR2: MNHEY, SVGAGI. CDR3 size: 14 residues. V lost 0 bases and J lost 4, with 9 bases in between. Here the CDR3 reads CASSYSPGPTEAFF. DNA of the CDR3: TGTGCCAGCAGTTACTCCCCCGGGCCCACTGAAGCTTTCTTT.

CDR3 nucleotides: TGCGCCAGCAGTCAACAGGGATTGGATCAGCCCCAGCATTTT. Its protein product is CASSQQGLDQPQHF. The chain recombines TRBV4-1 with TRBJ1-5; possible D gene TRBD1, 6 bases. V gave up 6 bases and J gave up 5 bases, with 14 bases separating them. CDR1 and CDR2 (germline): MGHRA, YSYEKL. The CDR3 length is 14 residues.

In DNA, the CDR3 is TGTGCCAGCAGTGATTTCGGGGGGTTGTATGGCTACACCTTC. Encoded protein: CASSDFGGLYGYTF. The V call is TRBV6-1, the J call TRBJ1-2; tentatively, D is TRBD1 (5 bases). The CDR3 extends over 14 amino acids. Deletions cut 3 bases from V and 5 bases from J, with 13 bases between. Looked up from germline, CDR1 is MNHNS and CDR2 is SASEGT.

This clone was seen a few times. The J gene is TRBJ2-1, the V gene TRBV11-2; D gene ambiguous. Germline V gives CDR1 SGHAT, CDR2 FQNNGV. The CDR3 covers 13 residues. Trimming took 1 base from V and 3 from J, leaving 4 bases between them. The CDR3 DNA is TGTGCCAGCAGCTTAGCCCTCTACAATGAGCAGTTCTTC. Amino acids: CASSLALYNEQFF. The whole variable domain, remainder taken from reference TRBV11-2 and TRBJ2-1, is EAGVAQSPRYKIIEKRQSVAFWCNPISGHATLYWYQQILGQGPKLLIQFQNNGVVDDSQLPKDRFSAERLKGVDSTLKIQPAKLEDSAVYLCASSLALYNEQFFGPGTRLTVL.

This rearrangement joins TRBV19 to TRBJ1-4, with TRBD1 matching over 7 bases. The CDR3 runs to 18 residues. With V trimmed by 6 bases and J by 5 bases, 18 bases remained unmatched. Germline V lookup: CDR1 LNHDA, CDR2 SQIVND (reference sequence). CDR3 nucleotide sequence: TGTGCCAGTAGCCCGGACAGGAAAACTATTCCAGAAAATGAAAAACTGTTTTTT. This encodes CASSPDRKTIPENEKLFF.

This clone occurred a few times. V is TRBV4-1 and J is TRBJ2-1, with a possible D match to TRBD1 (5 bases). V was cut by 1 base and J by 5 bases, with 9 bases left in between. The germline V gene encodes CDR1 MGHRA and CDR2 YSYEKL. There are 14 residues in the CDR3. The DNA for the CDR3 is TGCGCCAGCAGCCAAGGACAGACAGACAATGAGCAGTTCTTC. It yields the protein CASSQGQTDNEQFF.